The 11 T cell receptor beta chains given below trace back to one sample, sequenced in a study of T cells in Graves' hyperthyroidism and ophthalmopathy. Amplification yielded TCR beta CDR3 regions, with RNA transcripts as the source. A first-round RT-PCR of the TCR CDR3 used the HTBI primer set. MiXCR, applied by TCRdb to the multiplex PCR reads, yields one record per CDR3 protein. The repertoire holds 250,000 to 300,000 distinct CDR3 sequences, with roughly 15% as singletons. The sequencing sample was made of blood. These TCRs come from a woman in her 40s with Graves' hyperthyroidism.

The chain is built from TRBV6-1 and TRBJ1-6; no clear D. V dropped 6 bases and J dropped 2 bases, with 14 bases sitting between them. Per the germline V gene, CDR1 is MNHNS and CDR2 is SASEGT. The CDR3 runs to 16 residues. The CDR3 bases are TGTGCCAGCAGACGCCTTATCTCAGCCTATAATTCACCCCTCCACTTT. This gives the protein CASRRLISAYNSPLHF.

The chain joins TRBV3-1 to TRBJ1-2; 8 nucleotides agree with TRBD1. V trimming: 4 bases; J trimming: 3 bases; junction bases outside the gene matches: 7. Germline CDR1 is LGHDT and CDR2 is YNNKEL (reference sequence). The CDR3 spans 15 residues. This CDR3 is CASSPWTGNDYGYTF. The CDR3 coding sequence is TGTGCCAGCAGCCCGTGGACAGGGAATGACTATGGCTACACCTTC.

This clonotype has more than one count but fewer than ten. The CDR3 is CSHFPSGTDNEQFF. In DNA, the CDR3 is TGCAGCCACTTCCCTTCCGGGACGGACAATGAGCAGTTCTTC. This chain links TRBV29-1 with TRBJ2-1; D could derive from TRBD1 or TRBD2 (5 bases each). The germline V and J ends were trimmed by 8 bases and 5 bases, with 19 bases remaining between them. This CDR3 has 14 amino acids. Germline CDR1 and CDR2: SQVTM and ANQGSEA.

CDR3 sequence reads: CASSLWAGYGYTF. In nucleotides, the CDR3 is TGTGCCAGCAGTTTATGGGCAGGGTATGGCTACACCTTC. V gene TRBV27 combines with J gene TRBJ1-2, with a possible D match to TRBD1 (5 bases). Germline CDR1 MNHEY, CDR2 SMNVEV (reference sequence). The CDR3 totals 13 residues. V was trimmed by 1 base and J by 5 bases, leaving 8 bases between them.

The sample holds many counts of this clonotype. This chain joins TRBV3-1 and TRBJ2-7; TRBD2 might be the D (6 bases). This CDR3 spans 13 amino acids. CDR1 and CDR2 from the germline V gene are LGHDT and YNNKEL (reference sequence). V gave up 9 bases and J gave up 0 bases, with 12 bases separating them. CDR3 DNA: TGTGCCAGTAAGGGACTCCTCTCCTACGAGCAGTACTTC. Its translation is CASKGLLSYEQYF.

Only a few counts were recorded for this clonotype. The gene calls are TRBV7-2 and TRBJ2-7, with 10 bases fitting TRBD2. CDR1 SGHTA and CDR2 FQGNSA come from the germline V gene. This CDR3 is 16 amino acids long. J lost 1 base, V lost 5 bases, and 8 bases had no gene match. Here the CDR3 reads CASSSSVLAGSYEQYF. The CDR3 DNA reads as TGTGCCAGCAGCAGCAGTGTACTAGCGGGGTCCTACGAGCAGTACTTC.

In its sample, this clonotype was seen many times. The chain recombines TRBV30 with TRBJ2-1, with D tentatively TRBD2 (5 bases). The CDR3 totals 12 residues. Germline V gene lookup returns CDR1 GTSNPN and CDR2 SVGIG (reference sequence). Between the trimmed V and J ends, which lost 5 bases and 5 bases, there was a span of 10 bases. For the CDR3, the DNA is TGTGCCTGGGGCGGGTCCGACAATGAGCAGTTCTTC. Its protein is CAWGGSDNEQFF.

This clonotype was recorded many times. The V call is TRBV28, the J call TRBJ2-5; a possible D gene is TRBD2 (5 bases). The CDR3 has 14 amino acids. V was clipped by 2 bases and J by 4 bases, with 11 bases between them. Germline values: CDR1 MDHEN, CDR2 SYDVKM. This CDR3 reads CASSLNRGRETQYF. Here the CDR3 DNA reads TGTGCCAGCAGTTTAAACCGGGGTCGAGAGACCCAGTACTTC.

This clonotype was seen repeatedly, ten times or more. The DNA for the CDR3 is TGTGCCAGCAGCCCCGGCCCCGGCAGCACAGATACGCAGTATTTT. This codes for CASSPGPGSTDTQYF. The chain carries TRBV7-9 and TRBJ2-3; no clear D. The V gene lost 5 bases and the J gene lost 0 bases, with 12 bases spanning the gap. Germline CDR1 SEHNR, CDR2 FQNEAQ (reference sequence). The CDR3 is 15 residues long.

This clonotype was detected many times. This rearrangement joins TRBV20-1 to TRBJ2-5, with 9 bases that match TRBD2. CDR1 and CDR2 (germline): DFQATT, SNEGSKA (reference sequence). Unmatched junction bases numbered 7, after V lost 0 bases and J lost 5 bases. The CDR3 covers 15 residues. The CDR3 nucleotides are TGCAGTGCTAGAGATAGCGGGGGCACTGAGGAGACCCAGTACTTC. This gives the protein CSARDSGGTEETQYF.

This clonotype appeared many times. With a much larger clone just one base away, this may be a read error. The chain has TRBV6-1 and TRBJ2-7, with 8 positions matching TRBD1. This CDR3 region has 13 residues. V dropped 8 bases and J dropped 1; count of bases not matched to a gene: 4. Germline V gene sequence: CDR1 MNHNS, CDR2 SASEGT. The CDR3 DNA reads TGTGCCAGCGGCCGGGACAGGTCCTACGAGCAGTACTTC. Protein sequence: CASGRDRSYEQYF.